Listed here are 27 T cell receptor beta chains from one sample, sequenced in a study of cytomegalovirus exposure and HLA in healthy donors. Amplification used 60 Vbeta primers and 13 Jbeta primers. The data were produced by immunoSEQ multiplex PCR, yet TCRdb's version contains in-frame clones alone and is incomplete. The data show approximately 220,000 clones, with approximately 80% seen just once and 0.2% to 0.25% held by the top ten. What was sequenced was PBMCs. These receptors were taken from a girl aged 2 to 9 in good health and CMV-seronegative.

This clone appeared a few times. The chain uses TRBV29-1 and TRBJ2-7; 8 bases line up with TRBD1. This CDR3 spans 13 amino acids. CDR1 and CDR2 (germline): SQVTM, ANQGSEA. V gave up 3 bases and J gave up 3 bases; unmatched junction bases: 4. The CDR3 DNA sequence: TGCAGCGTTGACGGGACAGGAAACTACGAGCAGTACTTC. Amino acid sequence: CSVDGTGNYEQYF.

CDR3 region: CASSNLYGYTF. The CDR3 bases are TGTGCCAGCAGTAATCTTTATGGCTACACCTTC. This chain uses TRBV6-5 with TRBJ1-2; D ambiguous. Trimming took 5 bases from V and 5 from J, leaving 6 bases between them. Germline CDR1 is MNHEY and CDR2 is SVGAGI. The CDR3 is 11 amino acids.

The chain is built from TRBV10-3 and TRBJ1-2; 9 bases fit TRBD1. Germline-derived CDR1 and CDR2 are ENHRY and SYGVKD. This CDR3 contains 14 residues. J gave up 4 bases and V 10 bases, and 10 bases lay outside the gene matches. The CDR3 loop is CATRPGQGTYGYTF. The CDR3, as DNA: TGTGCCACTAGACCGGGACAGGGCACCTATGGCTACACCTTC.

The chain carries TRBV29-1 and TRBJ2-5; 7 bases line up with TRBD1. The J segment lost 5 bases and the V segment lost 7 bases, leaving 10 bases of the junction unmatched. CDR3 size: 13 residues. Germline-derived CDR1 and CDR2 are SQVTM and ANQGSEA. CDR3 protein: CSAGTVSGETQYF. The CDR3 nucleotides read TGCAGCGCCGGGACAGTATCGGGGGAGACCCAGTACTTC.

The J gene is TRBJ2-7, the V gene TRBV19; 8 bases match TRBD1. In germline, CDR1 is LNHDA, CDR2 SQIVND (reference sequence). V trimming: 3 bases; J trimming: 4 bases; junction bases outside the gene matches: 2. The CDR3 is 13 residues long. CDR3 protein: CASSIRGPYEQYF. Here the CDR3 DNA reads TGTGCCAGTAGTATCAGGGGGCCGTACGAGCAGTACTTC.

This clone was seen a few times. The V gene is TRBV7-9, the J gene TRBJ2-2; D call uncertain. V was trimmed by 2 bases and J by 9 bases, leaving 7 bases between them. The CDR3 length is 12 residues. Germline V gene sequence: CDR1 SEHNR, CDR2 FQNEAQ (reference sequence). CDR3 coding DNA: TGTGCCAGCAGCTTATCCTCCCGGGAGCTGTTTTTT. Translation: CASSLSSRELFF.

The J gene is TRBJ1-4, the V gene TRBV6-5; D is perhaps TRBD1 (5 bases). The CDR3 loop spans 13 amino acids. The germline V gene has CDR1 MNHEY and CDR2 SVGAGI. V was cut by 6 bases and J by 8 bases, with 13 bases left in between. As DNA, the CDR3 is TGTGCCAGCAGCCCCGGTGGGGGGGAAAAACTGTTTTTT. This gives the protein CASSPGGGEKLFF.

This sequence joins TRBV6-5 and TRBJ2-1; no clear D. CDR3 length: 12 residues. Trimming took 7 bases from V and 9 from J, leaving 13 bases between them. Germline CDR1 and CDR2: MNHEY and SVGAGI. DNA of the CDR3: TGTGCCAGCATTAGTATTGTCGGTGAGCAGTTCTTC. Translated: CASISIVGEQFF.

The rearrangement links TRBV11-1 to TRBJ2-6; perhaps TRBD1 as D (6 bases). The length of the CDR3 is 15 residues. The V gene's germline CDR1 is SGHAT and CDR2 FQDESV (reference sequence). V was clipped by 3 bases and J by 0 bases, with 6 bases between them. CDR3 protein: CASSLDSSGANVLTF. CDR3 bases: TGTGCCAGCAGCTTGGACAGCTCTGGGGCCAACGTCCTGACTTTC. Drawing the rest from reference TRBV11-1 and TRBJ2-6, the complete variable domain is EAEVAQSPRYKITEKSQAVAFWCDPISGHATLYWYRQILGQGPELLVQFQDESVVDDSQLPKDRFSAERLKGVDSTLKIQPAELGDSAMYLCASSLDSSGANVLTFGAGSRLTVL.

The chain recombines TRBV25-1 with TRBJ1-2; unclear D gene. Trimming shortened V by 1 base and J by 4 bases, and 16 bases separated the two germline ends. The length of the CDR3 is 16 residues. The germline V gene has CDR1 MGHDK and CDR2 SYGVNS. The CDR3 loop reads CASSESNSLVPYGYTF. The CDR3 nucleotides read TGTGCCAGCAGTGAATCTAACTCACTTGTTCCCTATGGCTACACCTTC.

The CDR3 loop is CASSQDIAGGPDTQYF. As DNA, the CDR3 is TGCGCCAGCAGCCAAGATATAGCGGGAGGGCCTGACACGCAGTATTTT. The V gene is TRBV4-1, the J gene TRBJ2-3; TRBD2 agrees at 11 bases. The CDR3 contains 16 residues. The V gene's germline CDR1 is MGHRA and CDR2 YSYEKL. V lost 0 bases to trimming and J lost 9 bases; unmatched junction nucleotides: 8.

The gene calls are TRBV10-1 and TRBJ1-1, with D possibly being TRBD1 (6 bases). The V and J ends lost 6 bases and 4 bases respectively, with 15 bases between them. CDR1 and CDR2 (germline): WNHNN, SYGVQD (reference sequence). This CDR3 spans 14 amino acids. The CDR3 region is CASSPGHGVTEAFF. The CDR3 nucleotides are TGCGCCAGCAGCCCGGGACACGGGGTCACTGAAGCTTTCTTT.

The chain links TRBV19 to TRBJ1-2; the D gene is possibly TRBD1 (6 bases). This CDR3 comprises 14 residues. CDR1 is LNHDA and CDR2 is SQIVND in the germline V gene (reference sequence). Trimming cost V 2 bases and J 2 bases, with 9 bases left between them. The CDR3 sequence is CASSITGFNYGYTF. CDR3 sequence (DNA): TGTGCCAGTAGTATAACAGGGTTCAACTATGGCTACACCTTC.

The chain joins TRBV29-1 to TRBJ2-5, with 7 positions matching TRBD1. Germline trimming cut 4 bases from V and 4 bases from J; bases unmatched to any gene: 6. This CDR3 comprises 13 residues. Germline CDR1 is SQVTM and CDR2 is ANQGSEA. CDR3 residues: CSVVQGQGETQYF. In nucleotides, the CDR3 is TGCAGCGTTGTACAGGGGCAGGGAGAGACCCAGTACTTC.

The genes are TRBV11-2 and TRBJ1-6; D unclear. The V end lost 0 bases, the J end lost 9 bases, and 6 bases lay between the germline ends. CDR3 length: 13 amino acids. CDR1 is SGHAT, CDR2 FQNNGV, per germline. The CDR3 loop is CASSLDRGSPLHF. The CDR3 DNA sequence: TGTGCCAGCAGCTTAGATCGCGGTTCACCCCTCCACTTT.

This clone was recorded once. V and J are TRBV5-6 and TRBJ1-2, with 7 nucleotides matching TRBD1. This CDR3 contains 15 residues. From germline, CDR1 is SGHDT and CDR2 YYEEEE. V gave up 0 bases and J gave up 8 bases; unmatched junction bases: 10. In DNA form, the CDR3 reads TGTGCCAGCAGCTTGGCCCCGTCAGGGGGAGGAGGCTACACCTTC. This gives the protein CASSLAPSGGGGYTF. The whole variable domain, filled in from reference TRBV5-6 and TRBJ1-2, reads DAGVTQSPTHLIKTRGQQVTLRCSPKSGHDTVSWYQQALGQGPQFIFQYYEEEERQRGNFPDRFSGHQFPNYSSELNVNALLLGDSALYLCASSLAPSGGGGYTFGSGTRLTVV.

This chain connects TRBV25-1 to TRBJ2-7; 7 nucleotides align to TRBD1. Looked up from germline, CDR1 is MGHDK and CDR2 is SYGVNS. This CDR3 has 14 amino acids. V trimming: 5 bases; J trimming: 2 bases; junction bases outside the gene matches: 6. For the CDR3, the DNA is TGTGCCAGCAGTCGCCCGGGACAGACCTACGAGCAGTACTTC. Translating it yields CASSRPGQTYEQYF.

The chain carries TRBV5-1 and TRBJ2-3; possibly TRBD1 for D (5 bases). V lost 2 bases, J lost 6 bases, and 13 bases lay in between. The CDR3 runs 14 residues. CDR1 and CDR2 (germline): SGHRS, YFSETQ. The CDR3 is CASSFGAGRDTQYF. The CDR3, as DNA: TGCGCCAGCAGCTTTGGGGCCGGTAGGGATACGCAGTATTTT.

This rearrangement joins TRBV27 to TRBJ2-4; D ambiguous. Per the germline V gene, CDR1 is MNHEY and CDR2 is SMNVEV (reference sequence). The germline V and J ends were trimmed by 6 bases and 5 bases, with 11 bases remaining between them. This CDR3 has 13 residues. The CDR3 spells CASRPRPENIQYF. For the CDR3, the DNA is TGTGCCAGCAGACCTAGGCCTGAAAACATTCAGTACTTC.

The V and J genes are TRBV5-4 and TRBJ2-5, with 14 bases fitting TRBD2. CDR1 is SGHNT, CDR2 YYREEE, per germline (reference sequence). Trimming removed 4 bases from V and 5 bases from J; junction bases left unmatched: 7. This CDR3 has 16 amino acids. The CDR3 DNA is TGTGCCAGCAGCCCGACTAGCGGGGGGGCTATGGAGACCCAGTACTTC. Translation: CASSPTSGGAMETQYF. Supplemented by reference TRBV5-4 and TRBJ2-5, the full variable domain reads ETGVTQSPTHLIKTRGQQVTLRCSSQSGHNTVSWYQQALGQGPQFIFQYYREEENGRGNFPPRFSGLQFPNYSSELNVNALELDDSALYLCASSPTSGGAMETQYFGPGTRLLVL.

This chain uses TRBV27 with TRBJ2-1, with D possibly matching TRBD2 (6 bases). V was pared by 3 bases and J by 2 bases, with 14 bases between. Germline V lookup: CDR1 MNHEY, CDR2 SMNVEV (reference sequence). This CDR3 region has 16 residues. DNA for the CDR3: TGTGCCAGCAGTTTGGTAGGCGCGGGAACCTACAATGAGCAGTTCTTC. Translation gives CASSLVGAGTYNEQFF.

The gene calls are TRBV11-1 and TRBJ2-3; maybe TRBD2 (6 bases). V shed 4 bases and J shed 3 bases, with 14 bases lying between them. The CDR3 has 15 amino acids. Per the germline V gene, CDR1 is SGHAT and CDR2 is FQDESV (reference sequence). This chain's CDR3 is CASSSGRGWTDTQYF. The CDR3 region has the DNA TGTGCCAGCAGCTCCGGGAGAGGGTGGACAGATACGCAGTATTTT.

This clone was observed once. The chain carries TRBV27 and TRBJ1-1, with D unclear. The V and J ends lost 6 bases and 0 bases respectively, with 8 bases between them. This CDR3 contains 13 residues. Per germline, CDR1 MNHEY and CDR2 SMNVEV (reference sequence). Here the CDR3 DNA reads TGTGCCAGCAGCGGGATATTGAACACTGAAGCTTTCTTT. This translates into CASSGILNTEAFF.

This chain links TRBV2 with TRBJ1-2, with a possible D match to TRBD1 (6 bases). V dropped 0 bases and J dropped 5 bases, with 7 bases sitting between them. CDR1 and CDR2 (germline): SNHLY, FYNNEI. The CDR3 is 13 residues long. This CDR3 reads CASSEARGYGYTF. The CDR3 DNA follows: TGTGCCAGCAGTGAAGCGAGGGGGTATGGCTACACCTTC.

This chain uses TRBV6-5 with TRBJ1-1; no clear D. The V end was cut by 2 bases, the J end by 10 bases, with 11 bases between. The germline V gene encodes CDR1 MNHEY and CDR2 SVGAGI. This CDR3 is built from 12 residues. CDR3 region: CASSYEGFGAFF. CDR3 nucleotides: TGTGCCAGCAGTTACGAGGGATTCGGAGCTTTCTTT.

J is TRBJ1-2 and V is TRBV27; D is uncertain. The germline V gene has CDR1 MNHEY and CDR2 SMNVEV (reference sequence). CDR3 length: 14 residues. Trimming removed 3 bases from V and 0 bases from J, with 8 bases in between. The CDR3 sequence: CASSLGVPNYGYTF. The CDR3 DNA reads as TGTGCCAGCAGTTTGGGAGTTCCTAACTATGGCTACACCTTC.

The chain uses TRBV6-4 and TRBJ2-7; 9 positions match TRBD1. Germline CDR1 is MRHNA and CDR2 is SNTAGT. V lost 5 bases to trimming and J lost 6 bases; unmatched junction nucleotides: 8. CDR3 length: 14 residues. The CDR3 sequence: CASSHGTGYGEQYF. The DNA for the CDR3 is TGTGCCAGCAGTCACGGGACAGGGTACGGCGAGCAGTACTTC.